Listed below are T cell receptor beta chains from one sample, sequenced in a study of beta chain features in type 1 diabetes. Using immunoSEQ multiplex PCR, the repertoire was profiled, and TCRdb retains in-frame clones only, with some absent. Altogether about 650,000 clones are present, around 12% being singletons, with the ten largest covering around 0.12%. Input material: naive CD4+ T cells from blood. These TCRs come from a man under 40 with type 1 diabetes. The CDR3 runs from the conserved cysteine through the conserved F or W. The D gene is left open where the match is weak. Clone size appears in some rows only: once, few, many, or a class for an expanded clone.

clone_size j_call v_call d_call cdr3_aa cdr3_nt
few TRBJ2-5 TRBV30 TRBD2 CAWSAGSGGAETQYF TGTGCCTGGAGTGCTGGTAGCGGGGGGGCGGAGACCCAGTACTTC
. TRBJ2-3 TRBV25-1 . CASSDIRDFSPSTQYF TGTGCCAGCAGCGATATCCGGGATTTCAGTCCCTCTACGCAGTATTTT
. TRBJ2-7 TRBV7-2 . CASKILRPGPYEQYF TGTGCCAGCAAAATTCTCCGGCCGGGTCCCTACGAGCAGTACTTC
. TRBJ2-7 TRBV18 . CASSPAGTYEQYF TGTGCCAGCTCACCGGCAGGGACCTACGAGCAGTACTTC
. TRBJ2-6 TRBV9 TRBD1 CASSVSGTGFFGANVLTF TGTGCCAGCAGCGTATCCGGGACAGGGTTCTTTGGGGCCAACGTCCTGACTTTC
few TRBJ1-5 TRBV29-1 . CSVGGGGSNQPQHF TGCAGCGTTGGCGGGGGGGGAAGCAATCAGCCCCAGCATTTT
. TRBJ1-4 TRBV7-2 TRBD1 CASSFRDRNEKLFF TGTGCCAGCAGCTTCCGGGACAGAAATGAAAAACTGTTTTTT
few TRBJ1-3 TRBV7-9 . CASSLEGGGNTIYF TGTGCCAGCAGCTTAGAAGGGGGAGGAAACACCATATATTTT
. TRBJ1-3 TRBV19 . CASRTPEWHAGNTIYF TGTGCCAGTAGGACCCCGGAGTGGCATGCTGGAAACACCATATATTTT
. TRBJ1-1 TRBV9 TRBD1 CASSVAGGQAMGEAFF TGTGCCAGCAGCGTAGCTGGAGGACAGGCGATGGGGGAAGCTTTCTTT
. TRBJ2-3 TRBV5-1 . CASSFSGVNIPDTQYF TGCGCCAGCAGCTTTTCCGGGGTGAACATCCCAGATACGCAGTATTTT
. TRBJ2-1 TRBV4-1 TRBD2 CASSQAADSGGPNEQFF TGCGCCAGCAGCCAAGCGGCAGATAGCGGGGGGCCCAATGAGCAGTTCTTC
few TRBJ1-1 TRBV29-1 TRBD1 CSVHQAGTGNTEAFF TGCAGCGTGCACCAAGCCGGGACAGGGAACACTGAAGCTTTCTTT
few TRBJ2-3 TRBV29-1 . CSTREDTQYF TGCAGCACCCGGGAGGATACGCAGTATTTT
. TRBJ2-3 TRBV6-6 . CASSYSRDSHTDTQYF TGTGCCAGCAGTTACTCGAGGGACTCCCACACAGATACGCAGTATTTT
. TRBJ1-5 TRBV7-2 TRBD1 CASSLDRGGNQPQHF TGTGCCAGCAGCTTAGACAGGGGAGGCAATCAGCCCCAGCATTTT
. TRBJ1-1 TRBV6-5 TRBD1 CASRPGTVDTEAFF TGTGCCAGCAGGCCAGGGACAGTGGACACTGAAGCTTTCTTT
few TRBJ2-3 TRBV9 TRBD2 CASSVAARNSGGQISTDTQYF TGTGCCAGCAGCGTAGCCGCCAGAAATAGCGGGGGGCAGATTAGCACAGATACGCAGTATTTT
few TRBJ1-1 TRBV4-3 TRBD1 CASSQPGQAEAFF TGCGCCAGCAGCCAACCGGGACAGGCTGAAGCTTTCTTT
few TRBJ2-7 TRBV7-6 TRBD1 CASRPTGAFPYEQYF TGTGCCAGCAGGCCCACAGGGGCCTTCCCCTACGAGCAGTACTTC
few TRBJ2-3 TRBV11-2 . CASSLLSPRRGRTDTQYF TGTGCCAGCAGCTTATTATCGCCCCGGCGGGGTAGAACAGATACGCAGTATTTT
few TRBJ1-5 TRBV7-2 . CASSLQGGNQPQHF TGTGCCAGCAGCTTACAGGGTGGCAATCAGCCCCAGCATTTT
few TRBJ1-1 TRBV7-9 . CASSMDKDTEAFF TGTGCCAGCAGCATGGACAAGGACACTGAAGCTTTCTTT
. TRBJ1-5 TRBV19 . CASSIDGQPQHF TGTGCCAGTAGTATAGACGGTCAGCCCCAGCATTTT
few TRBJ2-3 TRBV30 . CAWSSASSSTDTQYF TGTGCCTGGAGTTCCGCGAGCTCTAGCACAGATACGCAGTATTTT
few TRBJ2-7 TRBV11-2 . CASSLVASYEQYF TGTGCCAGCAGCTTAGTAGCTTCCTACGAGCAGTACTTC
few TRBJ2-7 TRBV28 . CASRGFYEQYF TGTGCCAGCAGGGGCTTCTACGAGCAGTACTTC
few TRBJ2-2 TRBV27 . CASGTWSGELFF TGTGCCAGCGGGACGTGGTCCGGGGAGCTGTTTTTT
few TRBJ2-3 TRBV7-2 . CASSLVQRAADTQYF TGTGCCAGCAGCTTAGTTCAACGGGCGGCAGATACGCAGTATTTT
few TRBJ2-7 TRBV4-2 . CASRTDREGSYEQYF TGTGCCAGCAGAACCGACAGGGAGGGCTCCTACGAGCAGTACTTC
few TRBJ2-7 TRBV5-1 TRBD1 CASSLVTGGSRYEQYF TGCGCCAGCAGCTTGGTTACAGGGGGCTCGCGTTACGAGCAGTACTTC
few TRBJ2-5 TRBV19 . CASSTARGQETQYF TGTGCCAGTAGTACCGCCAGGGGACAAGAGACCCAGTACTTC
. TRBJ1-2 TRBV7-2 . CASSLAVYGYTF TGTGCCAGCAGCTTAGCCGTCTATGGCTACACCTTC
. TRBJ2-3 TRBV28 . CASSLAAPPDTQYF TGTGCCAGCAGTTTAGCGGCCCCTCCTGATACGCAGTATTTT
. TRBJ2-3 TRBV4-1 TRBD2 CASSQDGGGGITDTQYF TGCGCCAGCAGCCAAGATGGAGGCGGGGGTATTACAGATACGCAGTATTTT
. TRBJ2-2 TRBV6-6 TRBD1 CASSQDRETGELFF TGTGCCAGCAGTCAGGACAGGGAGACCGGGGAGCTGTTTTTT
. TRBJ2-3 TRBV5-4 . CASSLGRGLGDTQYF TGTGCCAGCAGCTTGGGCCGGGGGCTTGGTGATACGCAGTATTTT
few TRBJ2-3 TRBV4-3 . CASSLSPAADTQYF TGCGCCAGCAGCCTGTCCCCCGCGGCAGATACGCAGTATTTT
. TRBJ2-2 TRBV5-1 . CASSFDRPNTGELFF TGCGCCAGCAGCTTTGACAGGCCCAACACCGGGGAGCTGTTTTTT
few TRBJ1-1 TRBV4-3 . CASSQDSVDGGTEAFF TGCGCCAGCAGCCAAGATTCGGTGGATGGGGGAACTGAAGCTTTCTTT
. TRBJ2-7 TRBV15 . CATSRDPGVILDRPYEQYF TGTGCCACCAGCAGAGACCCCGGAGTAATCTTGGACAGACCCTACGAGCAGTACTTC
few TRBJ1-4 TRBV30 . CAWSMGAGDEKLFF TGTGCCTGGAGTATGGGGGCGGGGGATGAAAAACTGTTTTTT
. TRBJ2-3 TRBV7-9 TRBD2 CASSPGTSGETDTQYF TGTGCCAGCAGCCCCGGGACTAGCGGGGAAACAGATACGCAGTATTTT
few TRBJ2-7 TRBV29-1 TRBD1 CSVVRDRYEQYF TGCAGCGTTGTAAGGGACAGGTACGAGCAGTACTTC
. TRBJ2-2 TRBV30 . CAWSVEDISTGELFF TGTGCCTGGAGTGTCGAGGACATATCGACCGGGGAGCTGTTTTTT
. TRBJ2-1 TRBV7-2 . CASTKTMFYNEQFF TGTGCCAGCACCAAGACTATGTTCTACAATGAGCAGTTCTTC
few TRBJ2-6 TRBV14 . CASSLLTGANVLTF TGTGCCAGCAGCCTCTTAACAGGGGCCAACGTCCTGACTTTC
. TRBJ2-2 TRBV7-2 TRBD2 CASSLMERGTTGELFF TGTGCCAGCAGCTTAATGGAGCGGGGGACCACCGGGGAGCTGTTTTTT
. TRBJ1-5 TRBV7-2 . CASSREGRLRNQPQHF TGTGCCAGCAGCCGCGAGGGACGGCTACGGAATCAGCCCCAGCATTTT
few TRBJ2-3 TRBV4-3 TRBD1 CASSQERQGYGTDTQYF TGCGCCAGCAGCCAAGAGCGACAGGGATACGGCACAGATACGCAGTATTTT
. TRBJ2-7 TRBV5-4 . CASSLGGGTLYEQYF TGTGCCAGCAGCTTGGGAGGGGGGACCCTTTACGAGCAGTACTTC
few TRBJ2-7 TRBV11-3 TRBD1 CASSLGRRDRESNEQYF TGTGCCAGCAGCTTAGGCCGTCGGGACAGGGAGTCAAACGAGCAGTACTTC
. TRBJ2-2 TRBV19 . CASSTRSRTGELFF TGTGCCAGTAGTACTCGCTCGAGAACCGGGGAGCTGTTTTTT